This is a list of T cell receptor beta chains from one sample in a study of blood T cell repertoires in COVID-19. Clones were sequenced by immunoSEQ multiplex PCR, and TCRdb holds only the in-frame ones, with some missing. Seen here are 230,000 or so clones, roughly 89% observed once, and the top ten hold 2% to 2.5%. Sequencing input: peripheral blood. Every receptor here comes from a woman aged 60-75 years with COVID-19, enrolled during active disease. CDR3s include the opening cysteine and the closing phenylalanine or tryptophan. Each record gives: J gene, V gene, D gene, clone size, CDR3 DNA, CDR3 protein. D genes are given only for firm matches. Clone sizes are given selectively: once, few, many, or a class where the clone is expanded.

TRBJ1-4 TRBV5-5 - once TGTGCCAGCAGCCTTCGGACAAGCCCAACTAATGAAAAACTGTTTTTT CASSLRTSPTNEKLFF
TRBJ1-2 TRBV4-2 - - TGTGCCAGCAGCCAAGATCTGGGCGGGGGGGGAATACCCTACACCTTC CASSQDLGGGGIPYTF
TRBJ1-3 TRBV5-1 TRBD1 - TGCGCCAGCAGGGTGCAGGGGGGTCGGGTATCGGACACCATATATTTT CASRVQGGRVSDTIYF
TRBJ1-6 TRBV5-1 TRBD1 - TGCGCCAGCAGCAAATCGGGACAGGGGGCTTTCAATTCACCCCTCCACTTT CASSKSGQGAFNSPLHF
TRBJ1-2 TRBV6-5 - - TGTGCCAGCAGCCCCCGACAGTTGCATGGCTACACCTTC CASSPRQLHGYTF
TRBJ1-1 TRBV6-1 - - TGTGCCAGCAGTGAAGCGCAGCGGGGCACTGAAGCTTTCTTT CASSEAQRGTEAFF
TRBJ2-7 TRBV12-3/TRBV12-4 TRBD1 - TGTGCCAGCAGCCTCGGGACAGTAGGAGAGCAGTACTTC CASSLGTVGEQYF
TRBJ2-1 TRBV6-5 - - TGTGCCAGCAGTTACGGGAGAAGCTCCTACAATGAGCAGTTCTTC CASSYGRSSYNEQFF
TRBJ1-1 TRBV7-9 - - TGTGCCAGCAGCTCTTGGGGGACTAAAGGCCGGGATGAAGCTTTCTTT CASSSWGTKGRDEAFF
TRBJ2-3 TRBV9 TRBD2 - TGTGCCAGCAGCGTAGAGGGACTAGAGAGCACAGATACGCAGTATTTT CASSVEGLESTDTQYF
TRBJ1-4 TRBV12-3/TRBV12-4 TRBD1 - TGTGCCAGCAGGCCGACAGGGTCGAGGAAACTGTTTTTT CASRPTGSRKLFF
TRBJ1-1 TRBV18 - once TGTGCCAGCTCTCGCGGAGGGGTCTCTGAAGCTTTCTTT CASSRGGVSEAFF
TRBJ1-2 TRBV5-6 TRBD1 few TGTGCCAGCAGCCCCAGGGGGTCTCATGGCTACACCTTC CASSPRGSHGYTF
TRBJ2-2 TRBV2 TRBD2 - TGTGCCAGCAGCGAACTAGCGGTCGAGAACACCGGGGAGCTGTTTTTT CASSELAVENTGELFF
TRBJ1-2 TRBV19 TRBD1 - TGTGCCAGTAGTATAGACCGGACAGGGACAGGGAATGGCTACACCTTC CASSIDRTGTGNGYTF
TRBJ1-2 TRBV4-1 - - TGCGCCAGCAGCCCCGGGACTAATTATGGCTACACCTTC CASSPGTNYGYTF
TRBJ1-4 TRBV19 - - TGTGCCAGTAGCGACGGACAGACTAATGAAAAACTGTTTTTT CASSDGQTNEKLFF
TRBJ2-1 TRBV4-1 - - TGCGCCAGCAGCCAAGATCCAAGCCGCCGGTTCTTC CASSQDPSRRFF
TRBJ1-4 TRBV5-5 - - TGTGCCAGCAGCTTGGACAGGGCGGAAAAACTGTTTTTT CASSLDRAEKLFF
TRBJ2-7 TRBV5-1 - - TGCGCCAGCAGCTTGACAGTTAGCTCCTACGAGCAGTACTTC CASSLTVSSYEQYF
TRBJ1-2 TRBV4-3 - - TGCGCCAGCAGCCAAGATCTTACAGGCGCTTATGGCTACACCTTC CASSQDLTGAYGYTF
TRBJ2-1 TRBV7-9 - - TGTGCCAGCAGCTTCGGGGGGCTACAGTTCTTC CASSFGGLQFF
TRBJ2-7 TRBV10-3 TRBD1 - TGTGCCATGAGCCGGGACAGGGGTTACGACGAGCAGTACTTC CAMSRDRGYDEQYF
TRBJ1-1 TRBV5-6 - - TGTGCCAGCAGCTTTAACAGTAACACTGAAGCTTTCTTT CASSFNSNTEAFF
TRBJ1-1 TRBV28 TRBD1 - TGTGCCAGCAGTTTAAATCATCAGGGGGCGGTGACTGAAGCTTTCTTT CASSLNHQGAVTEAFF
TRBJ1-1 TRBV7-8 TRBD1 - TGTGCCAGCAGCCATAATCCGGGACAGGAAGCTTTCTTT CASSHNPGQEAFF
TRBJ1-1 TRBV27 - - TGTGCCAGCAGGTATACAGACGGCCAAGCTTTCTTT CASRYTDGQAFF
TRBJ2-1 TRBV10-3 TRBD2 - TGTGCCATCGGTAGCGGGGGGTCCAATGAGCAGTTCTTC CAIGSGGSNEQFF
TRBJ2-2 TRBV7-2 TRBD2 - TGTGCCAGCAGCTTTGCGGGGGGGGAAAACACCGGGGAGCTGTTTTTT CASSFAGGENTGELFF
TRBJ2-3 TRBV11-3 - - TGTGCCAGCAGCGTGGGCAGGCGGGGTACAGATACGCAGTATTTT CASSVGRRGTDTQYF
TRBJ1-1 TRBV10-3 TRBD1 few TGTGCCATCAGCCCGACAGGGATCGCTGAAGCTTTCTTT CAISPTGIAEAFF
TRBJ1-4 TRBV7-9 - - TGTGCCAGCAGCGATGGACAGATGGGTGAAAAACTGTTTTTT CASSDGQMGEKLFF
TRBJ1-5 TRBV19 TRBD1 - TGTGCCAGTAGTACAGGAGGGGGCAAGGGAGAGCCCCAGCATTTT CASSTGGGKGEPQHF
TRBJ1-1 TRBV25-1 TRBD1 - TGTGCCAGCAGTGACGACAGGGGATACACTGAAGCTTTCTTT CASSDDRGYTEAFF
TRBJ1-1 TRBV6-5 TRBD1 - TGTGCCAGCAGTTATTATGCAGGGGGCGCCCAGGAAGCTTTCTTT CASSYYAGGAQEAFF
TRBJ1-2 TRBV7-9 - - TGTGCCAGCAGCTTGGAGGGGATTGACTATGGCTACACCTTC CASSLEGIDYGYTF
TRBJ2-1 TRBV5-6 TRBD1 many TGTGCCAGCAGCTTGGCGGGACAGCAAATCTACAATGAGCAGTTCTTC CASSLAGQQIYNEQFF
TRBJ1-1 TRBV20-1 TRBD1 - TGCAGTGCTAGTACAGGGGGCCCGAACACTGAAGCTTTCTTT CSASTGGPNTEAFF
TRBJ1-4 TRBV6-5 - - TGTGCCAGCAGTTTTACTACAGGGACTAATGAAAAACTGTTTTTT CASSFTTGTNEKLFF
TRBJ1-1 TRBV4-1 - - TGCGCCAGCAGCCAAGGTGGTCGAGGGGGACCGAACACTGAAGCTTTCTTT CASSQGGRGGPNTEAFF
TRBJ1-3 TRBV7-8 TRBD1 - TGTGCCAGCAGCTTCCAAAGATGGGTGGGACAGGGCAACACCATATATTTT CASSFQRWVGQGNTIYF
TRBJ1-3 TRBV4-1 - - TGCGCCAGCAGCCGGGCCCTGGCCTCTGGAAACACCATATATTTT CASSRALASGNTIYF
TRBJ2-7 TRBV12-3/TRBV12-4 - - TGTGCCAGCAGTTTAACGGGTGGGGAGCAGTACTTC CASSLTGGEQYF
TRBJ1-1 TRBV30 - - TGTGCCTGGAGTGTAGGGGTGATGAACACTGAAGCTTTCTTT CAWSVGVMNTEAFF
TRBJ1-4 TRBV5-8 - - TGTGCCAGCAGCTTGGAGGGCACAGGGCGAGAAAAACTGTTTTTT CASSLEGTGREKLFF
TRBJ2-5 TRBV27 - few TGTGCCAGCAGCAGGATTTTCCAAGAGACCCAGTACTTC CASSRIFQETQYF
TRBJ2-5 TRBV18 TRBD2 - TGTGCCAGCACCCCGGGACTAGCGAAAGAGACCCAGTACTTC CASTPGLAKETQYF
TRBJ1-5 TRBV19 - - TGTGCCAGTAGTAAGAGTCAAGGACAGCTCAATCAGCCCCAGCATTTT CASSKSQGQLNQPQHF
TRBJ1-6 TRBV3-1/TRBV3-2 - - TGTGCCAGCAGCCCTGCGGGACCCCTAACCGGGACCCTCCACTTT CASSPAGPLTGTLHF
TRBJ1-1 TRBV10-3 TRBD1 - TGTGCCATCAGGGAGACGACAGGGTCGAACACTGAAGCTTTCTTT CAIRETTGSNTEAFF
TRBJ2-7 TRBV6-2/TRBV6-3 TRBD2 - TGTGCCAGCAGTTACCGGGGACTAGCAAACGAGCAGTACTTC CASSYRGLANEQYF
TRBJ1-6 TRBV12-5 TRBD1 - TGTGCTAGTGGTTCCTCCGGACAGGGGGCTGTACCCCTCCACTTT CASGSSGQGAVPLHF
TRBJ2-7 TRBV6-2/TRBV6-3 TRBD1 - TGTGCCAGCAGTGCCACGACAGGGATCCACTACGAGCAGTACTTC CASSATTGIHYEQYF
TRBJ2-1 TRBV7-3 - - TGTGCCAGCAGCTTAAGCGGGGGCCCTTACAATGAGCAGTTCTTC CASSLSGGPYNEQFF
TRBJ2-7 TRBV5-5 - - TGTGCCAGCAGCTTCGTCGTGACAGTTATTGGCTACGAGCAGTACTTC CASSFVVTVIGYEQYF